This T cell receptor beta chain was recovered during a study of T-cell reconstitution after alpha-beta-depleted transplantation in children. This clonotype came up many times. Germline lookup yields CDR1 SGDLS and CDR2 YYNGEE. The CDR3 covers 14 residues. V was clipped by 0 bases and J by 2 bases, with 9 bases between them. It was with unique molecular identifiers that the TCRbeta library was prepared. Each CDR3 protein is one row after TCRdb ran MiXCR on the PCR reads. The table includes about 640,000 distinct CDR3 sequences, approximately 17% detected once. The TCR originated in a human donor who donated a stem cell graft to a child with acute myeloid leukemia. The chain carries TRBV9 and TRBJ2-7, with a weak D call TRBD2 (5 bases). The material sequenced was PBMCs from the stem cell graft donor, taken from the stem cell graft. Written as DNA, the CDR3 is TGTGCCAGCAGCGTAGGGACTTTCACCTACGAGCAGTACTTC. It encodes CASSVGTFTYEQYF.